This T cell receptor beta chain stems from a study of blood T cell repertoires in COVID-19 (dated by TCRdb to 2020 to 2022). Context from the whole study: Collaborator samples came from the United States, Italy and Spain and covered acute and convalescent phases of COVID-19. The material from the prospective study consisted of cDNA or gDNA derived from T cells, B-cell-depleted T cells, or PBMCs. Subjects who had been exposed to COVID-19, were actively infected with it, or had recovered from it provided the deeply sampled blood TCRbeta repertoires that made up the dataset. The repertoires were released in a freely available public database meant as a resource for research on the immune response to SARS-CoV-2. The samples were drawn from the first 160 participants of the ongoing ImmuneRACE study and from 1,254 subjects provided by 6 global collaborators. Sample metadata almost always included a de-identified subject ID, COVID-19 status, age in years and sex. Where HLA class I and class II types were available, the types were taken from metadata supplied by the sample provider, not from assay-based typing. The research as a whole found: Clinical and demographic metadata were provided uncurated, with the amount varying by source and participant.

Whole blood was collected in K2EDTA tubes by collaborating institutions according to the institutions' own protocols. For TCRbeta analysis, collaborators shipped samples in one of three forms: frozen whole blood, isolated PBMCs, or DNA extracted from either of those sample types. The immunoSEQ Assay, a bias-controlled multiplex PCR, was used to amplify TCRbeta CDR3 regions from genomic DNA. On the study's bioinformatics: The number of nucleated cells in each sample was estimated from the amplification of reference gene primers within the assay. To quantify the absolute abundance of each unique TCRbeta CDR3 rearrangement, sequence reads were collapsed and filtered. For each sample, productive Simpson clonality was calculated as the square root of Simpson's diversity index over productive rearrangements. The source is immuneACCESS, and TCRdb retained only in-frame sequences with V and J called. Part of the clones is not carried over; for the studies checked, unresolved V genes explain less than half of this, and the remainder is unexplained. V, J and clone size reflect that table, while D and trimming were determined from the DNA. Present in this sample are around 70,000 clones, about 82% of which were seen just once. The top ten clonotypes cover more than 3.5% of the sample.

This clone was detected only once. Its cognate antigen has yet to be identified. No base qualities exist here, and no much larger clone lies one base off it. Including the terminal cysteine and phenylalanine, the CDR3 comprises 16 residues. The retained sequence is limited to the CDR3, 48 bases, with the frame set at the first base. From a lookup of the germline V gene, CDR1 and CDR2 are MNHEY and SVGAGI. V is pared back by 2 bases and J by 5 bases, with 13 bases lying between the germline termini. This TCR came from a man aged 45-65 years with acute or convalescent COVID-19. Sequenced sample: peripheral blood. The chain uses TRBV6-5 and TRBJ1-6, and TRBD1 may be the D gene, going by 6 matching bases. The DNA is TGTGCCAGCAGTTACCAAGAAACAGGGAATAATTCACCCCTCCACTTT. This is translated as CASSYQETGNNSPLHF.